The 13 T cell receptor beta chains listed next were all sequenced from one sample in a study of shared clonotypes between healthy human individuals (dated by TCRdb to 2019 to 2021). CD8 naive samples were obtained by positive selection for CCR7 among CD45RO-negative cells, yielding a CD45RA+CCR7+ population from which TemRA cells were excluded. Receptor libraries were prepared by the immunoSEQ multiplex PCR assay. In TCRdb, the immuneACCESS table is reduced to in-frame sequences with V and J assigned. These tables do not hold every clone; where another copy was compared, an unresolved V gene accounts for under half, and the others remain unexplained. The sample profile shows 500,000 to 700,000 clones; approximately 96% of them were found once. Clones ranked in the top ten supply 0.11% of the sample. Sequencing was carried out using naive CD8+ T cells sorted from blood. The cell subset or site label corresponds to: CD45RA+CCR7+. All receptors derive from a woman aged 30 to 39 in good health.

To note about this clone: Other nucleotide sequences in the sample specify the same CDR3. The chain employs TRBV28 and TRBJ1-1, with D perhaps matching TRBD1 (5 bases). This CDR3 comprises 14 residues. V shed 8 bases and J shed 1 base, with 14 bases lying between them. The germline V gene encodes CDR1 MDHEN and CDR2 SYDVKM. The DNA of the CDR3 is TGTGCCAGCGGTTGGGCAGGGAGGAACACTGAAGCTTTCTTT. Its translation is CASGWAGRNTEAFF.

The chain recombines TRBV29-1 with TRBJ2-7; 7 bases align to TRBD1. Germline assignment: CDR1 SQVTM and CDR2 ANQGSEA. This CDR3 comprises 12 residues. J gave up 1 base and V 7 bases, and 4 bases lay outside the gene matches. As DNA, the CDR3 is TGCAGCGCATGGGACAGTTCCTACGAGCAGTACTTC. This translates into CSAWDSSYEQYF.

V and J are TRBV19 and TRBJ1-1, with D hard to call. V gave up 2 bases and J gave up 6 bases, with 7 bases separating them. Germline loops: CDR1 LNHDA, CDR2 SQIVND (reference sequence). The CDR3 has 12 residues. The CDR3 sequence is CASSISPAEAFF. The CDR3 nucleotides are TGTGCCAGTAGTATATCCCCAGCTGAAGCTTTCTTT.

The V call is TRBV4-2, the J call TRBJ2-1; D is unclear. The CDR3 extends over 12 amino acids. In germline, CDR1 is LGHNA, CDR2 YNFKEQ. The V end was cut by 6 bases, the J end by 6 bases, with 9 bases between. CDR3 in amino acids: CASSSTGNEQFF. In DNA form, the CDR3 reads TGTGCCAGCAGTTCCACTGGCAATGAGCAGTTCTTC.

The chain recombines TRBV29-1 with TRBJ1-1; D not certain. V was cut by 4 bases and J by 0 bases, with 12 bases left in between. The CDR3 consists of 14 residues. Germline lookup yields CDR1 SQVTM and CDR2 ANQGSEA. CDR3 sequence: CSVAPQRLNTEAFF. The CDR3 bases are TGCAGCGTTGCCCCACAGAGACTGAACACTGAAGCTTTCTTT.

The chain has TRBV11-2 and TRBJ2-3; a possible D gene is TRBD2 (6 bases). The V end lost 5 bases, the J end lost 2 bases, and 20 bases lay between the germline ends. Germline V lookup: CDR1 SGHAT, CDR2 FQNNGV. The CDR3 consists of 17 residues. This CDR3 reads CASSVGINTGDTDTQYF. The CDR3 nucleotides are TGTGCCAGCAGCGTTGGGATAAACACGGGGGACACAGATACGCAGTATTTT.

The chain uses TRBV6-5 and TRBJ2-7; 7 bases line up with TRBD2. With V trimmed by 0 bases and J by 6 bases, 8 bases remained unmatched. The CDR3 totals 15 residues. The V gene's germline CDR1 is MNHEY and CDR2 SVGAGI. This chain's CDR3 is CASSYSGGWMSEQYF. CDR3 DNA sequence: TGTGCCAGCAGTTACTCGGGGGGGTGGATGAGCGAGCAGTACTTC.

This clone appeared a single time. The chain employs TRBV7-3 and TRBJ2-1; 11 bases line up with TRBD2. With V trimmed by 5 bases and J by 8 bases, 11 bases remained unmatched. There are 16 residues in the CDR3. CDR1 is SGHTA, CDR2 FQGTGA, per germline. CDR3 loop: CASSARLAGTVHEQFF. The CDR3 region has the DNA TGTGCCAGCAGCGCCCGACTAGCGGGAACGGTCCATGAGCAGTTCTTC.

The CDR3 spells CAISEAGTASYEQYF. CDR3 nucleotides: TGTGCCATCAGTGAGGCCGGGACAGCCTCCTACGAGCAGTACTTC. The chain employs TRBV10-3 and TRBJ2-7, with TRBD1 matching over 7 bases. This CDR3 has 15 amino acids. Germline assignment: CDR1 ENHRY and CDR2 SYGVKD. Trimming at V came to 2 bases and at J to 0 bases, leaving 4 bases not matched to a gene.

This clone has a single count. The chain has TRBV29-1 and TRBJ2-7; 9 nucleotides match TRBD1. The CDR3 consists of 17 residues. V trimming: 0 bases; J trimming: 6 bases; junction bases outside the gene matches: 15. The germline gives CDR1 SQVTM, CDR2 ANQGSEA. CDR3 sequence (DNA): TGCAGCGTTGAAGATCGGGGTCCCGGGACAGGGTATGTCGAGCAGTACTTC. It translates to CSVEDRGPGTGYVEQYF.

The chain uses TRBV29-1 and TRBJ2-7; 7 bases are shared with TRBD1. Per germline, CDR1 SQVTM and CDR2 ANQGSEA. The V and J ends lost 1 base and 3 bases, in that order; junction bases with no gene match: 9. The CDR3 runs to 15 residues. The DNA for the CDR3 is TGCAGCGTTGAAGCTCAGGGGGTCGACTTCTACGAGCAGTACTTC. Translated, it gives CSVEAQGVDFYEQYF.

V usage is TRBV10-3 and J usage is TRBJ2-7, with unresolved D. The germline V and J ends were trimmed by 0 bases and 5 bases, with 5 bases remaining between them. Germline values: CDR1 ENHRY, CDR2 SYGVKD. The CDR3 sequence is 12 residues long. The CDR3 DNA reads as TGTGCCATCAGTGAGTCATGGGACGAGCAGTACTTC. Translating it yields CAISESWDEQYF.

This chain connects TRBV5-1 to TRBJ2-2; TRBD1 matches 7 bases. This CDR3 comprises 16 residues. Trimming removed 4 bases from V and 6 bases from J; junction bases left unmatched: 12. Germline V lookup: CDR1 SGHRS, CDR2 YFSETQ. CDR3 DNA sequence: TGCGCCAGCAGCCCCTCCGACAGGGTATTTTCCGGGGAGCTGTTTTTT. Protein: CASSPSDRVFSGELFF. The full variable domain, completed using reference TRBV5-1 and TRBJ2-2, is KAGVTQTPRYLIKTRGQQVTLSCSPISGHRSVSWYQQTPGQGLQFLFEYFSETQRNKGNFPGRFSGRQFSNSRSEMNVSTLELGDSALYLCASSPSDRVFSGELFFGEGSRLTVL.